In this sample, the clone carrying this T cell receptor (beta chain) turned up once. Antigen unknown. Per the germline V gene, CDR1 is MGHRA and CDR2 is YSYEKL. This CDR3 is built from 16 residues. V shed 2 bases, J shed 3 bases, and the junction held 6 bases outside the gene matches. The data were obtained in a study of PD-1 blockade in classical Hodgkin lymphoma. Broader study findings: Newly diagnosed patients reportedly trailed healthy donors in baseline TCR diversity. Complete responders' diversity at baseline resembled that of newly diagnosed patients.

No patient escaped relapse after autologous stem cell transplantation, and brentuximab vedotin exposure varied. The data were produced by immunoSEQ multiplex PCR, yet TCRdb's version contains in-frame clones alone and is incomplete. The sample consists of approximately 27,000 clones, 70% to 90% of them appearing once. The sequencing used peripheral blood mononuclear cells (PBMCs), collected at baseline. The rearrangement links TRBV4-1 to TRBJ2-7; the match to TRBD1 covers 11 bases. This receptor was taken from a human donor with classical Hodgkin lymphoma. CDR3 DNA sequence: TGCGCCAGCAGCCAAATGCCGGGACAGGGGGGCTACGAGCAGTACTTC. It encodes CASSQMPGQGGYEQYF.